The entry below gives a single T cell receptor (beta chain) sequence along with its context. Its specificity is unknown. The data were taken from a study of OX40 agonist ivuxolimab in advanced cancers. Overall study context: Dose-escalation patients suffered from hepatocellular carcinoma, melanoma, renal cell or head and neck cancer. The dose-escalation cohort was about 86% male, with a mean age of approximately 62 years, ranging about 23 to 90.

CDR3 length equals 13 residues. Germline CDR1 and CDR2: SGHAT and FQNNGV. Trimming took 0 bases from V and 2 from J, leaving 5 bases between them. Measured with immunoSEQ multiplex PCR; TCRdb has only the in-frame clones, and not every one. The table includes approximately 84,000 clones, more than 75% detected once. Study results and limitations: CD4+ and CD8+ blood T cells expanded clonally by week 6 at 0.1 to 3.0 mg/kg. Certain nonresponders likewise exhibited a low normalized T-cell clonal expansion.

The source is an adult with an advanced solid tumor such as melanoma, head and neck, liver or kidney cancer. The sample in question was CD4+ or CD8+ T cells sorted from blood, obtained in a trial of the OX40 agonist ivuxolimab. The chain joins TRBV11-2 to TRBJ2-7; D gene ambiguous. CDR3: CASSLDVPYEQYF. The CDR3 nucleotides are TGTGCCAGCAGCTTAGACGTTCCCTACGAGCAGTACTTC.